This section outlines one TCR beta chain sequence together with its context. Antigen: not known. This record comes from a study of regulatory T cells in long-lasting Graves disease. Across the study: Graves' patients (newly diagnosed) had been on antithyroid drugs under 3 months.

CDR1 and CDR2 from the germline V gene are SNHLY and FYNNEI. The CDR3 covers 13 residues. Trimming took 8 bases from V and 1 from J, leaving 11 bases between them. Study conclusions and caveats: Persistent disease preferred TRBV28, TRBJ1-2 and TRBJ2-5; new disease, TRBV20-1 and TRBJ2-1. Reduced TCR diversity was observed in persistent Graves' patients versus newly diagnosed patients.

The authors built TCR beta libraries using iRepertoire HTBI primers and Arm-PCR of CDR3 regions. TCRdb fed the multiplex PCR reads into MiXCR, producing one record per CDR3 protein. The repertoire consists of under 300,000 distinct CDR3 sequences, with around a sixth occurring once and the leading ten covering 12% to 15%. Regarding time point: newly diagnosed GD, antithyroid drugs for less than 3 months. With RNA extracted from PBMCs as input, the TCR library was made. These sequences were also reported in another study, on T cells in Graves' hyperthyroidism and ophthalmopathy. Turning to that study: In the blood, most expanded thyroid clonotypes above 0.001 appeared as well.

The origin of this receptor is a woman in her 30s with Graves disease. The source was peripheral blood mononuclear cells (PBMCs), collected at new diagnosis, from a patient treated with antithyroid drugs. The chain links TRBV2 to TRBJ1-1; weak D call: TRBD1 (6 bases). In nucleotides, the CDR3 is TGTGCCAGCGCGGCCAGGGGGAACACTGAAGCTTTCTTT. Translating gives CASAARGNTEAFF.